The next 10 T cell receptor beta chains were all read from a single sample in a study of T cell changes during pregnancy in multiple sclerosis. Produced via immunoSEQ multiplex PCR; TCRdb's table is partial and in-frame only. The repertoire consists of about 38,000 clones, with more than 85% occurring once and the leading ten covering about an eighth. The input for sequencing was CD8+ T cells from peripheral blood mononuclear cells, taken after pregnancy. Receptors originate from a female donor with multiple sclerosis, enrolled in a pregnancy study.

The chain uses TRBV7-9 and TRBJ2-1, with 8 nucleotides matching TRBD2. V gave up 1 base and J gave up 7 bases; unmatched junction bases: 6. Germline assignment: CDR1 SEHNR and CDR2 FQNEAQ (reference sequence). The length of the CDR3 is 15 residues. The chain's CDR3 is CASSLGPGLVNEQFF. The CDR3 DNA sequence: TGTGCCAGCAGCTTAGGTCCGGGACTAGTAAATGAGCAGTTCTTC. Full variable domain (rest looked up from reference TRBV7-9 and TRBJ2-1): DTGVSQNPRHKITKRGQNVTFRCDPISEHNRLYWYRQTLGQGPEFLTYFQNEAQLEKSRLLSDRFSAERPKGSFSTLEIQRTEQGDSAMYLCASSLGPGLVNEQFFGPGTRLTVL.

This chain joins TRBV5-1 and TRBJ2-1; 14 bases are shared with TRBD2. The CDR3 runs to 20 residues. Germline assignment: CDR1 SGHRS and CDR2 YFSETQ. Losses at the gene ends were 4 bases for V and 0 bases for J; bases not matched to a gene: 12. For the CDR3, the DNA is TGCGCCAGCAGCCTGGAACCGGGACTAGCGGGAGCTAGCTCCTACAATGAGCAGTTCTTC. Amino acids: CASSLEPGLAGASSYNEQFF.

The chain joins TRBV15 to TRBJ2-7, with TRBD1 identical over 10 bases. CDR3 length: 16 residues. CDR1 is LNHNV and CDR2 is YYDKDF in the germline V gene (reference sequence). V was pared by 0 bases and J by 4 bases, with 6 bases of the junction left unmatched. In nucleotides, the CDR3 is TGTGCCACCAGCAGAGATGGGGACAGGGGCTGGTACGAGCAGTACTTC. Protein sequence: CATSRDGDRGWYEQYF.

The chain has TRBV10-2 and TRBJ2-7, with 8 bases aligning to TRBD2. V lost 0 bases and J lost 3; bases outside the gene matches: 16. Germline V gene lookup returns CDR1 WSHSY and CDR2 SAAADI. This CDR3 region has 19 residues. The CDR3 region has the DNA TGCGCCAGCAGTGAGTCGACTCGCGTCGGGAGGGCCTTTTTCTACGAGCAGTACTTC. Encoded protein: CASSESTRVGRAFFYEQYF.

This chain joins TRBV18 and TRBJ1-1, with TRBD1 matching over 7 bases. Trimming took 4 bases from V and 5 from J; bases not matched to a gene: 13. CDR3 length equals 16 residues. CDR1 is KGHSH, CDR2 LQKENI, per germline. The CDR3 bases are TGTGCCAGCTCACTTAACAGGGGCCCCCCTGGGACTGAAGCTTTCTTT. Amino acid sequence: CASSLNRGPPGTEAFF.

This chain joins TRBV7-7 and TRBJ2-7; D not resolved. CDR1 and CDR2 (germline): SSHAT, FNYEAQ (reference sequence). This CDR3 is built from 13 residues. V was cut by 0 bases and J by 1 base, with 4 bases left in between. The DNA of the CDR3 is TGTGCCAGCAGCTTAGCTGCGTCCTACGAGCAGTACTTC. Protein sequence: CASSLAASYEQYF.

This chain joins TRBV9 and TRBJ2-7, with 15 bases that match TRBD2. Germline loops: CDR1 SGDLS, CDR2 YYNGEE. CDR3 length: 17 residues. J gave up 1 base and V 3 bases, and 5 bases lay outside the gene matches. The CDR3 DNA sequence: TGTGCCAGCAGCGCGGGACTAGCGGGAGGACGGTCCTACGAGCAGTACTTC. It encodes CASSAGLAGGRSYEQYF. The full variable domain, its missing parts supplied by reference TRBV9 and TRBJ2-7, is DSGVTQTPKHLITATGQRVTLRCSPRSGDLSVYWYQQSLDQGLQFLIQYYNGEERAKGNILERFSAQQFPDLHSELNLSSLELGDSALYFCASSAGLAGGRSYEQYFGPGTRLTVT.

The chain carries TRBV4-2 and TRBJ2-7; TRBD1 matches at 7 bases. The CDR3 consists of 14 residues. Germline CDR1 and CDR2: LGHNA and YNFKEQ. The trim removed 1 base at V and 2 bases at J, leaving 2 bases unmatched. The CDR3 is CASSQGGQAYEQYF. The CDR3, as DNA: TGTGCCAGCAGCCAAGGTGGACAGGCCTACGAGCAGTACTTC.

The CDR3 here is CASGPGSSYEQYF. DNA of the CDR3: TGTGCCAGCGGTCCCGGGTCGAGCTACGAGCAGTACTTC. V is TRBV2 and J is TRBJ2-7; D uncertain. The CDR3 has 13 residues. The germline V gene has CDR1 SNHLY and CDR2 FYNNEI. Between the trimmed V and J ends, which lost 8 bases and 3 bases, there was a span of 14 bases.

This clone has just one count. The gene calls are TRBV5-6 and TRBJ2-5; D gene unclear. V lost 2 bases and J 1 base, leaving 9 bases between the germline ends. CDR1 is SGHDT and CDR2 is YYEEEE in the germline V gene. CDR3 size: 14 residues. CDR3 residues: CASSFDWLQETQYF. CDR3 sequence (DNA): TGTGCCAGCAGCTTCGACTGGCTCCAAGAGACCCAGTACTTC.